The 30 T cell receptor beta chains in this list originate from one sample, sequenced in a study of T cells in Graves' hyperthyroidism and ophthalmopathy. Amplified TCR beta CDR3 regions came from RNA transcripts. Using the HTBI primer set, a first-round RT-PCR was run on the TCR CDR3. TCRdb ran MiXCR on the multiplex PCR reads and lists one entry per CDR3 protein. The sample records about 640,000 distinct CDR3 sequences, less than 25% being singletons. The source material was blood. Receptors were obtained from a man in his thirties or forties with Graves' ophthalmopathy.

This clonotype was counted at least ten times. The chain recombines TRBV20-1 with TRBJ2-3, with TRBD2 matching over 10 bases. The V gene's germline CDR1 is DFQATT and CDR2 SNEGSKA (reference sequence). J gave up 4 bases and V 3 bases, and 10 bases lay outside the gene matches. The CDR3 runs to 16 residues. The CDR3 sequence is CSASPMSGRGADTQYF. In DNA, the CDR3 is TGCAGTGCTAGCCCTATGAGCGGGAGGGGGGCAGATACGCAGTATTTT.

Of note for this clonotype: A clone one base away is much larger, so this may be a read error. The CDR3 nucleotides read TGTGCCAGCAGTTCATTTTCGGGACAGGGGAGTCGCACAGATACGCAGTATTTT. As protein: CASSSFSGQGSRTDTQYF. The genes are TRBV28 and TRBJ2-3; 10 bases map to TRBD1. The CDR3 spans 18 residues. V was pared by 4 bases and J by 1 base, with 11 bases of the junction left unmatched. Germline values: CDR1 MDHEN, CDR2 SYDVKM.

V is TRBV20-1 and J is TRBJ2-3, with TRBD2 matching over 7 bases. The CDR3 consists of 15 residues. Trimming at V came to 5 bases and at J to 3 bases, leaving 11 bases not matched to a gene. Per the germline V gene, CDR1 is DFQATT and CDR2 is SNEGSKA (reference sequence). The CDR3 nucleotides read TGCAGTGCTGGCGGGACGGGAGGATGGACAGATACGCAGTATTTT. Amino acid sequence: CSAGGTGGWTDTQYF.

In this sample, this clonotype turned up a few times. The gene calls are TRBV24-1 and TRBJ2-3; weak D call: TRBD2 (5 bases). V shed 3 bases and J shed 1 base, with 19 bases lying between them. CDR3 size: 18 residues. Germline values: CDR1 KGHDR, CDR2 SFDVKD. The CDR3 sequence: CATSDPDTADPGTDTQYF. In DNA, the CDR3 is TGTGCCACCAGTGATCCTGATACAGCGGACCCCGGCACAGATACGCAGTATTTT.

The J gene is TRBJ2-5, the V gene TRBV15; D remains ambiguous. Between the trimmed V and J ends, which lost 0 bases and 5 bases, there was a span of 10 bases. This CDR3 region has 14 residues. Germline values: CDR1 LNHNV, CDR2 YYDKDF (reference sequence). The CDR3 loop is CATSREGKMETQYF. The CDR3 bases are TGTGCCACCAGCAGAGAGGGTAAGATGGAGACCCAGTACTTC.

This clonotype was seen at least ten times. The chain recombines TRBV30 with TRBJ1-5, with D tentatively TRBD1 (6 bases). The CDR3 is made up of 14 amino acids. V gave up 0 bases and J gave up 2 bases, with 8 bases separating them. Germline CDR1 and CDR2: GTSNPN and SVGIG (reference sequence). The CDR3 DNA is TGTGCCTGGAGTGTAAAGGGGGGCAATCAGCCCCAGCATTTT. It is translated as CAWSVKGGNQPQHF.

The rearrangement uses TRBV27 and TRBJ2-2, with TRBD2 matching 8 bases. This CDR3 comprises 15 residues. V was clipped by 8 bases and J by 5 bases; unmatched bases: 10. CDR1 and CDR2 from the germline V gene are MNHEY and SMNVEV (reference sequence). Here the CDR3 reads CASRTGTSSTGELFF. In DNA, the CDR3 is TGTGCCAGCCGAACCGGGACTAGTAGTACCGGGGAGCTGTTTTTT.

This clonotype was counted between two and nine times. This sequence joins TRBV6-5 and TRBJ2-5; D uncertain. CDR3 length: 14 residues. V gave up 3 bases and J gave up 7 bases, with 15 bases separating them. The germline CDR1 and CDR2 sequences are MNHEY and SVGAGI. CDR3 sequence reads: CASSYHDESATQYF. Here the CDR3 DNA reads TGTGCCAGCAGTTATCATGACGAGTCTGCGACCCAGTACTTC.

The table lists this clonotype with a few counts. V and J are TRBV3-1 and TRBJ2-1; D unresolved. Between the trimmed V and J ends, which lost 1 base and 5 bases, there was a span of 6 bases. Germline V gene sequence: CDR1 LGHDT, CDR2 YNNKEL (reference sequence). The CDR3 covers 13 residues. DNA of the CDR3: TGTGCCAGCAGCCAAGCCGTGAACAATGAGCAGTTCTTC. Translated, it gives CASSQAVNNEQFF.

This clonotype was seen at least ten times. The CDR3 DNA reads as TGCGCCAGCAGCTTGGGGACGTCGGACTATGGCTACACCTTC. This translates into CASSLGTSDYGYTF. This chain links TRBV5-1 with TRBJ1-2; D call uncertain. Germline V gene data show CDR1 as SGHRS and CDR2 as YFSETQ. Trimming removed 0 bases at V and 3 bases at J, with 9 bases between. The CDR3 has 14 residues.

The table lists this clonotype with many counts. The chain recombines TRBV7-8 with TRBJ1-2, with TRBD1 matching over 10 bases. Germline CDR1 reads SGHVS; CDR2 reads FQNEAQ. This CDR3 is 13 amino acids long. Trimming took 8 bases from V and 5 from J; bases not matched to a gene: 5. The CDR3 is CASDRGHGYGYTF. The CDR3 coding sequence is TGTGCCAGCGACAGGGGGCATGGTTATGGCTACACCTTC.

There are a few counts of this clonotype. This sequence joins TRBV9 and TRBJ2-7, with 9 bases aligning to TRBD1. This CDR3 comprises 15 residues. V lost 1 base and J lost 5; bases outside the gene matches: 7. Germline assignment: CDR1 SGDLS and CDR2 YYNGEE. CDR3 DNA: TGTGCCAGCAGCGTAAGGGGACAGGGTCCCGACGAGCAGTACTTC. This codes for CASSVRGQGPDEQYF.

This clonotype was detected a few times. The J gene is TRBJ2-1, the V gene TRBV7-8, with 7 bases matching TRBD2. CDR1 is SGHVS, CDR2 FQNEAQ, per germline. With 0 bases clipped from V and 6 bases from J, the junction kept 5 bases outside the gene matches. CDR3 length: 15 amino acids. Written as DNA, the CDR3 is TGTGCCAGCAGCTTAGCGCAGTCTAGCGGCAATGAGCAGTTCTTC. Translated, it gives CASSLAQSSGNEQFF.

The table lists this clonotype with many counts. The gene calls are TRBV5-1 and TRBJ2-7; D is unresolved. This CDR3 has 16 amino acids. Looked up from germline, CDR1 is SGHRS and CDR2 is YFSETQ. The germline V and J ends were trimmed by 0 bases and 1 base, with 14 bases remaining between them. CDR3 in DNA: TGCGCCAGCAGCTTGGCCGAACAGACTCGATCCTACGAGCAGTACTTC. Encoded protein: CASSLAEQTRSYEQYF.

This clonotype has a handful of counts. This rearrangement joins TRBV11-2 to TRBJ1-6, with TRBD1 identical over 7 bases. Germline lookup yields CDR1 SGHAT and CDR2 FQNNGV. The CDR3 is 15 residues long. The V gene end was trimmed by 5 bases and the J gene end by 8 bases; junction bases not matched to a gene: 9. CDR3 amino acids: CASSANRGWDSPLHF. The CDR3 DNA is TGTGCCAGCAGCGCAAACAGGGGATGGGATTCACCCCTCCACTTT.

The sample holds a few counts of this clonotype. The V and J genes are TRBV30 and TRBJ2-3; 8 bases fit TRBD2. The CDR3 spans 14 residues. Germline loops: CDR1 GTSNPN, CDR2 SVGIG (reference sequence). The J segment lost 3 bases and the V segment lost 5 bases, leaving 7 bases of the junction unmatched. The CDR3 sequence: CAWSVAGTTDTQYF. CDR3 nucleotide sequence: TGTGCCTGGTCGGTAGCGGGAACAACAGATACGCAGTATTTT.

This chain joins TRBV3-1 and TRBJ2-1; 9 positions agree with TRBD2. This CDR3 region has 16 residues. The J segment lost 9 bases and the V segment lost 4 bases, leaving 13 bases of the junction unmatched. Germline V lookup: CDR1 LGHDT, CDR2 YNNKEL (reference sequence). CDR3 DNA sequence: TGTGCCAGCAGCCGTATATTGACTAGCGGCTTTGGTGAGCAGTTCTTC. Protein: CASSRILTSGFGEQFF.

The CDR3 sequence is CASSPLDRDHNEQFF. CDR3 bases: TGTGCCAGCAGCCCCCTGGACAGGGATCACAATGAGCAGTTCTTC. The chain combines TRBV5-6 with TRBJ2-1, with 8 bases fitting TRBD1. After removal of 4 bases from V and 5 bases from J, the junction contained 8 bases not matched to a gene. Germline loops: CDR1 SGHDT, CDR2 YYEEEE. CDR3 length: 15 residues. Supplemented by reference TRBV5-6 and TRBJ2-1, the full variable domain reads DAGVTQSPTHLIKTRGQQVTLRCSPKSGHDTVSWYQQALGQGPQFIFQYYEEEERQRGNFPDRFSGHQFPNYSSELNVNALLLGDSALYLCASSPLDRDHNEQFFGPGTRLTVL.

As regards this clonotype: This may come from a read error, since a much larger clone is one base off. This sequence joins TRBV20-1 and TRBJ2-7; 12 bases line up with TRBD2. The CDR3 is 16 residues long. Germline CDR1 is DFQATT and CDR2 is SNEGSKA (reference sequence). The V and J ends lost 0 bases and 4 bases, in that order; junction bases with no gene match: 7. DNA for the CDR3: TGCAGTGCTAGAGAGGACATACTAGCGGGAGGATACGAGCAGTACTTC. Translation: CSAREDILAGGYEQYF.

The CDR3 sequence is CASSELGGGADTQYF. The CDR3 DNA follows: TGTGCCAGCAGTGAATTAGGAGGGGGGGCAGATACGCAGTATTTT. The chain links TRBV25-1 to TRBJ2-3, with a weak D call TRBD2 (7 bases). V dropped 1 base and J dropped 4 bases, with 12 bases sitting between them. Germline-derived CDR1 and CDR2 are MGHDK and SYGVNS. This CDR3 comprises 15 residues.

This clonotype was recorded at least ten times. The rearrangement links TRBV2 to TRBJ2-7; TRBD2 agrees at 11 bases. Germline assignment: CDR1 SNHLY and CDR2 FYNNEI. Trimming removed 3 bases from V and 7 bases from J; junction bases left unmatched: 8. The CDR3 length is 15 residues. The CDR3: CASSEGTSGRGEQYF. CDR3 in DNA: TGTGCCAGCAGTGAGGGGACTAGCGGAAGAGGGGAGCAGTACTTC.

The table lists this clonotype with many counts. The CDR3 here is CASSPLSNEQFF. For the CDR3, the DNA is TGTGCCAGCAGCCCCCTCAGTAATGAGCAGTTCTTC. The chain is built from TRBV11-1 and TRBJ2-1; unclear D gene. CDR3 length: 12 amino acids. The ends were cut back, 5 bases at V and 7 bases at J, with 9 bases in the middle. Looked up from germline, CDR1 is SGHAT and CDR2 is FQDESV (reference sequence). Variable domain in full (rest from reference TRBV11-1 and TRBJ2-1): EAEVAQSPRYKITEKSQAVAFWCDPISGHATLYWYRQILGQGPELLVQFQDESVVDDSQLPKDRFSAERLKGVDSTLKIQPAELGDSAMYLCASSPLSNEQFFGPGTRLTVL.

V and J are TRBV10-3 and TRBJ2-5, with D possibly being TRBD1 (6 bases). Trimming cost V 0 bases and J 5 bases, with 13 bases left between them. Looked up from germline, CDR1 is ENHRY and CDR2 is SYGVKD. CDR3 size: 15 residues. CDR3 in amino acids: CAISESGGGWETQYF. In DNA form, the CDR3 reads TGTGCCATCAGTGAGTCTGGGGGCGGGTGGGAGACCCAGTACTTC.

CDR3 sequence: CASSPEPTVQPQHF. Here the CDR3 DNA reads TGCGCCAGCAGCCCTGAACCGACGGTTCAGCCCCAGCATTTT. This chain uses TRBV4-1 with TRBJ1-5; no reliable D call. This CDR3 has 14 amino acids. With 4 bases removed from V and 6 bases from J, the gap between germline ends came to 13 bases. Germline CDR1 and CDR2: MGHRA and YSYEKL.

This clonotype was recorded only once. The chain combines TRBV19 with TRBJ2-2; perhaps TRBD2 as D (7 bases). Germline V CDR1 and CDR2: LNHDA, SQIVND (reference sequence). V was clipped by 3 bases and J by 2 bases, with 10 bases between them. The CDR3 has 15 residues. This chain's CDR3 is CASSMGGPNTGELFF. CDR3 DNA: TGTGCCAGTAGTATGGGGGGGCCCAACACCGGGGAGCTGTTTTTT.

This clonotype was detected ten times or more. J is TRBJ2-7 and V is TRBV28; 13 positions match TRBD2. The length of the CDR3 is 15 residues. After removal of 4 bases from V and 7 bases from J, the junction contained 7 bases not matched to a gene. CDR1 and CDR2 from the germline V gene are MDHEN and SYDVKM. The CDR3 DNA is TGTGCCAGCAGTTACGGGACTAGCGGGATGGGGGAGCAGTACTTC. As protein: CASSYGTSGMGEQYF.

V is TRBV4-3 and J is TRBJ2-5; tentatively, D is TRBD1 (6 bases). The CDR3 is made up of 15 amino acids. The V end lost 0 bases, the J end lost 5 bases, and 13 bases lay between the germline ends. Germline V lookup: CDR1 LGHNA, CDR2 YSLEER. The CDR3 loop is CASSQEQGPWETQYF. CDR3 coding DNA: TGCGCCAGCAGCCAAGAACAGGGTCCTTGGGAGACCCAGTACTTC.

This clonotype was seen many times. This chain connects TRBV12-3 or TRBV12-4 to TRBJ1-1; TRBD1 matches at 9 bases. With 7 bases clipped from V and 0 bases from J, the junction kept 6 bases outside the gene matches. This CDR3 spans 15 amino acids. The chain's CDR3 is CASTKTGGLNTEAFF. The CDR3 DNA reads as TGTGCCAGCACCAAGACAGGGGGGTTGAACACTGAAGCTTTCTTT.

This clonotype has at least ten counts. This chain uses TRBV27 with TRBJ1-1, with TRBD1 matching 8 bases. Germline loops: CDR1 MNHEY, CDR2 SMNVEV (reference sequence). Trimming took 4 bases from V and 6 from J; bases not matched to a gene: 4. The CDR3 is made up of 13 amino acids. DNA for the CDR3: TGTGCCAGCAGTTCCAGGGGGCTCGCTGAAGCTTTCTTT. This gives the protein CASSSRGLAEAFF.

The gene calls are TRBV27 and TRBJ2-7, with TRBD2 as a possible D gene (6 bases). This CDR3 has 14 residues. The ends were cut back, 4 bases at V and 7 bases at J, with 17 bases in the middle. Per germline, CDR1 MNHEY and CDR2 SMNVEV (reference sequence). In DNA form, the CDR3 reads TGTGCCAGCAGTTCCGGACTAACCTCCGGGGAGCAGTACTTC. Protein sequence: CASSSGLTSGEQYF.